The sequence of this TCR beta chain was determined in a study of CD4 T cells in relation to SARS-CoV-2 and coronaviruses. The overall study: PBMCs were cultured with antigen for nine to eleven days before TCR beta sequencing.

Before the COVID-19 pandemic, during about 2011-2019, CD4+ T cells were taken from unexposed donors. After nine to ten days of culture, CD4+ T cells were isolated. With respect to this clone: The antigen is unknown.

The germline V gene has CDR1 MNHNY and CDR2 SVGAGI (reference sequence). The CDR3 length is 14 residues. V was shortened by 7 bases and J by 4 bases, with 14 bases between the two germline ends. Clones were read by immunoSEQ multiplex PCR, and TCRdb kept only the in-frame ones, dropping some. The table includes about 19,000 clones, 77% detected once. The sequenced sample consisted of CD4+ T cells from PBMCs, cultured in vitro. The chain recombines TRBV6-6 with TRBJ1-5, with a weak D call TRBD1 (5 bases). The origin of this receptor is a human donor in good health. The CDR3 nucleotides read TGTGCCAGCATTGGGACCCACTTTAATCAGCCCCAGCATTTT. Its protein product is CASIGTHFNQPQHF.